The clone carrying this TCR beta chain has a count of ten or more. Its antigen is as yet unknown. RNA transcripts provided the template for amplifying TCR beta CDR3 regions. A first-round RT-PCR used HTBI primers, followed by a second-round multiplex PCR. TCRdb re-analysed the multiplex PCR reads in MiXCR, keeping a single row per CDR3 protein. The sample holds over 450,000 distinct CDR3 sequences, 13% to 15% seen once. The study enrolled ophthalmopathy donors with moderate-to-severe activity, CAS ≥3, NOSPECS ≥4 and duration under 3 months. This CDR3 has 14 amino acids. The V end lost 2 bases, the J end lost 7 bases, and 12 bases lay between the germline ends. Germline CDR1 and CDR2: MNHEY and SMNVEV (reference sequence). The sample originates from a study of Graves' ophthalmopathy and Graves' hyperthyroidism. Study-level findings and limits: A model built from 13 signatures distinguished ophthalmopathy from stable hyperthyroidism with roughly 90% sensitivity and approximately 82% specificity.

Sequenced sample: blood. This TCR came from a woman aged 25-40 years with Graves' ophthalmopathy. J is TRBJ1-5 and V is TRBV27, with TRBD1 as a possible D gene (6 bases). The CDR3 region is CASSLGTSRQPQHF. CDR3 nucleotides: TGTGCCAGCAGTTTAGGGACATCGAGGCAGCCCCAGCATTTT.